Shown below are 8 T cell receptor beta chains from a single sample sequenced in a study of T cells in Graves' hyperthyroidism and ophthalmopathy. The CDR3 regions of TCR beta were amplified from RNA transcripts. The TCR CDR3 was amplified in a first-round RT-PCR using the HTBI primer set. TCRdb passed the multiplex PCR reads through MiXCR, listing each CDR3 protein once. Among 370,000 or so distinct CDR3 sequences listed, roughly 25% were seen once. Material: blood. The receptors stem from a man in his fifties or sixties with Graves' hyperthyroidism.

The chain combines TRBV20-1 with TRBJ2-1; D gene ambiguous. This CDR3 is 13 amino acids long. The V and J ends lost 4 bases and 0 bases respectively, with 7 bases between them. CDR1 is DFQATT and CDR2 is SNEGSKA in the germline V gene (reference sequence). The CDR3 reads CSAKSSSYNEQFF. CDR3 DNA sequence: TGCAGTGCTAAGTCCAGCTCCTACAATGAGCAGTTCTTC.

The chain has TRBV5-6 and TRBJ2-7; TRBD2 is a possible D gene (6 bases). Between the trimmed V and J ends, which lost 3 bases and 0 bases, there was a span of 16 bases. Germline lookup yields CDR1 SGHDT and CDR2 YYEEEE. The length of the CDR3 is 16 residues. CDR3 residues: CASSSVSGGSSYEQYF. The CDR3 DNA reads TGTGCCAGCAGCTCGGTGAGCGGAGGGAGCTCCTACGAGCAGTACTTC.

The genes are TRBV20-1 and TRBJ1-5; D perhaps matches TRBD1 (5 bases). This CDR3 region has 14 residues. Germline CDR1 is DFQATT and CDR2 is SNEGSKA (reference sequence). Deletions cut 1 base from V and 3 bases from J, with 10 bases between. The CDR3 DNA sequence: TGCAGTGCTAGAGTTGGGGCGAACAATCAGCCCCAGCATTTT. It codes for CSARVGANNQPQHF.

The chain is built from TRBV6-5 and TRBJ2-1, with D possibly being TRBD1 or TRBD2 (5 bases each). This CDR3 has 15 residues. Trimming removed 0 bases from V and 8 bases from J, with 14 bases in between. Germline lookup yields CDR1 MNHEY and CDR2 SVGAGI. In nucleotides, the CDR3 is TGTGCCAGCAGTTACTCGGGGGTCCTTTGGGATGAGCAGTTCTTC. This sequence encodes CASSYSGVLWDEQFF.

The V call is TRBV5-1, the J call TRBJ2-7; TRBD2 might be the D (5 bases). CDR1 and CDR2 (germline): SGHRS, YFSETQ. The CDR3 runs to 14 residues. V lost 0 bases and J 6 bases, leaving 13 bases between the germline ends. CDR3 region: CASSLEGGAGEQYF. CDR3 nucleotides: TGCGCCAGCAGCTTGGAGGGCGGTGCGGGCGAGCAGTACTTC.

The table lists this clonotype with many counts. This chain connects TRBV12-3 or TRBV12-4 to TRBJ2-3; 8 nucleotides agree with TRBD2. This CDR3 is built from 13 residues. V gave up 5 bases and J gave up 6 bases; unmatched junction bases: 4. This CDR3 is CASSQREWDTQYF. CDR3 sequence (DNA): TGTGCCAGCAGTCAGCGGGAGTGGGATACGCAGTATTTT.

Details on this clonotype: An end of the junction does not agree with germline; a read error may underlie this. The J gene is TRBJ2-7, the V gene TRBV5-6; no clear D. The CDR3 runs to 14 residues. Looked up from germline, CDR1 is SGHDT and CDR2 is YYEEEE. In nucleotides, the CDR3 is TGTGCCAGCAGCCCCCTGGGCGTTCCCTACGAGAAGTACTTC. Encoded protein: CASSPLGVPYEKYF.

This clonotype was seen a few times. V gene TRBV2 combines with J gene TRBJ1-5; 10 nucleotides align to TRBD1. Germline V CDR1 and CDR2: SNHLY, FYNNEI. With 6 bases clipped from V and 4 bases from J, the junction kept 12 bases outside the gene matches. The CDR3 covers 17 residues. The CDR3 bases are TGTGCCAGCAGCTCTCGGAGACCGGGACAGGGGAATCAGCCCCAGCATTTT. This encodes CASSSRRPGQGNQPQHF.